This T cell receptor beta chain was sequenced for a study of OX40 agonist ivuxolimab in advanced cancers. Study-wide results and caveats: The specificity for antigen of the expanded peripheral T cells was not determined.

No patient had autoimmune disease or received systemic immunosuppression. About this clone: The antigen is undetermined.

Method: immunoSEQ multiplex PCR; TCRdb's copy keeps in-frame clones and lacks some. The repertoire holds around 80,000 clones, with 84% as singletons. This receptor was obtained from an adult with an advanced solid tumor such as melanoma, head and neck, liver or kidney cancer. The sequenced sample was CD4+ or CD8+ T cells sorted from blood, obtained in a trial of the OX40 agonist ivuxolimab.

This chain's CDR3 is CASSFTGGFNTEAFF. The CDR3 DNA reads TGCGCCAGCAGCTTTACAGGGGGCTTTAACACTGAAGCTTTCTTT. The chain has TRBV5-1 and TRBJ1-1, with 9 positions matching TRBD1. The V and J ends lost 2 bases and 2 bases, in that order; junction bases with no gene match: 4. The CDR3 is 15 amino acids. Germline values: CDR1 SGHRS, CDR2 YFSETQ.